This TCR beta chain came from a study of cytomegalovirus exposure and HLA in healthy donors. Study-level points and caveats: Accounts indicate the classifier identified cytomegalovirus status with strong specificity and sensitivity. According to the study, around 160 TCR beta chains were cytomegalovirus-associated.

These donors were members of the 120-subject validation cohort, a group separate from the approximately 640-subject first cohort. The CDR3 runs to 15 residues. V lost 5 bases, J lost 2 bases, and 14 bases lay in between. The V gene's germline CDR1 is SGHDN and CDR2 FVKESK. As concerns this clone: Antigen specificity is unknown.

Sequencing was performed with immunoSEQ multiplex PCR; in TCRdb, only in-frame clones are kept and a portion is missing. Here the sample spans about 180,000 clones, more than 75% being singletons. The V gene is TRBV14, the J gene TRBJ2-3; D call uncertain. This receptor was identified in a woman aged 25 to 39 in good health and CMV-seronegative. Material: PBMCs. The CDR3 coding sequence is TGTGCCAGCAGCTTGACACCAGCTCCCACAGATACGCAGTATTTT. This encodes CASSLTPAPTDTQYF.